The present TCR beta chain was sequenced within a study of early T cells in non-severe SARS-CoV-2 infection. Study as a whole: Sequencing input comprised bulk RNA from unsorted whole blood; chain pairing was not available.

Individual cDNA molecules were tagged with unique molecular identifiers, the study reported. Each CDR3 protein is one row after TCRdb ran MiXCR on the 5' RACE reads. The sample comprises approximately 50,000 distinct CDR3 sequences, 7.7% of which are singletons, and roughly 6.2% rests with the top ten. Looked up from germline, CDR1 is LGHDT and CDR2 is YNNKEL (reference sequence). There are 14 residues in the CDR3. V was trimmed by 0 bases and J by 3 bases, leaving 9 bases between them. This clonotype came up many times. Its target is unknown. Study results and caveats: Anti-spike CD8 responses were favored by VDJdb matching, which missed private and CD4 specificities.

Sequencing used whole blood. The TCR originated in an adult who was a healthcare worker with PCR-confirmed SARS-CoV-2 infection or an uninfected control (not recorded which). J is TRBJ2-7 and V is TRBV3-1, with D perhaps matching TRBD2 (6 bases). CDR3: CASSQEGLNYEQYF. For the CDR3, the DNA is TGTGCCAGCAGCCAAGAGGGACTGAACTACGAGCAGTACTTC.